This T cell receptor beta chain is from a study of T cell responses to AZD1222 COVID-19 vaccine. The study's findings and limits: Recipients of two AZD1222 doses showed rising Spike-specific TCR breadth and depth. There were repertoire samples only from the period after the peak T cell response. Females outnumbered males among donors, who were mostly white British; clonal diversity was possibly underestimated.

Assay: immunoSEQ multiplex PCR; the TCRdb copy retains only in-frame clones and omits some. The table has approximately 140,000 clones, around 89% seen once. This CDR3 region has 15 residues. From germline, CDR1 is SGHTA and CDR2 FQGNSA. Trimming took 5 bases from V and 3 from J; bases not matched to a gene: 5. In the case of this clone: No antigen is known for it.

The TCR sequence derives from an adult in good health. The V and J genes are TRBV7-2 and TRBJ2-2; TRBD1 matches 8 bases. The sequencing here drew on peripheral blood, taken on day 0 of AZD1222 vaccination. Written as DNA, the CDR3 is TGTGCCAGCAGCCCGCGACAGGGGCACACCGGGGAGCTGTTTTTT. Translated: CASSPRQGHTGELFF.